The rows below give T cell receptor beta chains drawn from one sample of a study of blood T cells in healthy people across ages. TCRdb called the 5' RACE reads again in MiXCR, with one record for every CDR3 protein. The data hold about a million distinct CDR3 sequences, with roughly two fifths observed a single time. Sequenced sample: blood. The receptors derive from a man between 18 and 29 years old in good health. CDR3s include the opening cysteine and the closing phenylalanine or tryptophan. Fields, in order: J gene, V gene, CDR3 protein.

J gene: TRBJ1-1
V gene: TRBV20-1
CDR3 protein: CSARQQGAPNTEAFF

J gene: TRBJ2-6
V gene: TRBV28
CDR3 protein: CASSLGGPSGANVLTF

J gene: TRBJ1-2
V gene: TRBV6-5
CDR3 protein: CASSYSGDPSNYGYTF

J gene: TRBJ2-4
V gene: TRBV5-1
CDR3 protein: CASRVYPSSDIQYF

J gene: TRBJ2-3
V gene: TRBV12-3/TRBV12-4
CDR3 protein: CASTASGVTDTQYF

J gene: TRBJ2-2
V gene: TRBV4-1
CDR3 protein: CASSFEEYGELFF

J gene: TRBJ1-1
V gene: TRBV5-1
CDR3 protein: CASSKTGEGHTEAFF

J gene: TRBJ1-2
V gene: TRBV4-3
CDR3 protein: CASSQERDRPYGYTF

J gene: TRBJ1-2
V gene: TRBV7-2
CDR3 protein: CASSFVLGEGYTF

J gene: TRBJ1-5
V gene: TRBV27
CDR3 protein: CASKQGLSNQPQHF

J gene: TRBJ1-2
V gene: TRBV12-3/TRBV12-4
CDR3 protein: CASSANTGYYGYTF

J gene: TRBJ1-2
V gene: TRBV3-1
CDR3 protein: CASSQDRGLRWGYTF

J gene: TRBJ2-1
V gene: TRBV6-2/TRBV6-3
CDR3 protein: CASSYPDLEEFF

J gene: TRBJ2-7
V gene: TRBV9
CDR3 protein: CASSEGQAHVYEQYF

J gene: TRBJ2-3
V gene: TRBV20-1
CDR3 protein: CSAPGSAGTVTDTQYF

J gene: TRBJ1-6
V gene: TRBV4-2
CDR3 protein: CASSPLGTGDSPLHF

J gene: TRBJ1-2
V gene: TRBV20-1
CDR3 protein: CSARFGGRYGYTF

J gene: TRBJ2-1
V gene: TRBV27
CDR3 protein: CASSLAFSGGAYNEQFF